The 19 T cell receptor beta chains below all came from one sample that was sequenced in a study of blood T cell repertoires in COVID-19. Assay: immunoSEQ multiplex PCR; the TCRdb copy retains only in-frame clones and omits some. In the table there are more than 150,000 clones, approximately 87% of which are singletons. Sample: peripheral blood. All receptors derive from a middle-aged man with active or convalescent COVID-19.

This clone occurred a few times. The genes are TRBV11-2 and TRBJ1-1; D not certain. Per germline, CDR1 SGHAT and CDR2 FQNNGV. The CDR3 consists of 14 residues. Trimming left V 9 bases short and J 1 base short, with 15 bases between. The CDR3 here is CASRPGDSNTEAFF. The DNA for the CDR3 is TGTGCCAGTAGACCGGGAGACTCGAACACTGAAGCTTTCTTT.

The gene calls are TRBV28 and TRBJ2-2; possibly TRBD2 for D (5 bases). The V gene's germline CDR1 is MDHEN and CDR2 SYDVKM. CDR3 size: 13 residues. The ends were cut back, 3 bases at V and 6 bases at J, with 8 bases in the middle. CDR3 sequence: CASSLEVPGELFF. CDR3 nucleotides: TGTGCCAGCAGTTTGGAGGTCCCCGGGGAGCTGTTTTTT.

The V call is TRBV5-5, the J call TRBJ1-2, with 9 nucleotides matching TRBD1. The junction had 14 bases not matched to a gene; V was cut back by 9 bases and J by 8 bases. This CDR3 has 14 residues. Germline V gene sequence: CDR1 SGHKS, CDR2 YYEKEE (reference sequence). The CDR3 here is CATTRYWTGDGYTF. The DNA of the CDR3 is TGTGCCACAACACGATATTGGACAGGGGACGGCTACACCTTC.

V usage is TRBV20-1 and J usage is TRBJ2-5; D unresolved. The CDR3 length is 16 residues. The V end lost 3 bases, the J end lost 3 bases, and 20 bases lay between the germline ends. CDR1 DFQATT and CDR2 SNEGSKA come from the germline V gene (reference sequence). Here the CDR3 DNA reads TGCAGTGCTAGTGATTCCCCGCTCCTTCTAAAAGAGACCCAGTACTTC. Its translation is CSASDSPLLLKETQYF.

J is TRBJ2-7 and V is TRBV18; maybe TRBD1 (5 bases). The germline V gene has CDR1 KGHSH and CDR2 LQKENI. V gave up 4 bases and J gave up 6 bases, with 19 bases separating them. CDR3 length: 15 amino acids. The CDR3 DNA reads TGTGCCAGCTCACAATCGACAGTCCCGCCCGGCGAGCAGTACTTC. Its protein is CASSQSTVPPGEQYF.

V is TRBV19 and J is TRBJ1-5; no clear D gene. The CDR3 runs to 13 residues. CDR1 is LNHDA, CDR2 SQIVND, per germline (reference sequence). With 6 bases removed from V and 7 bases from J, the gap between germline ends came to 13 bases. CDR3 in amino acids: CASRTGPAQPQHF. CDR3 in DNA: TGTGCCAGTAGGACTGGCCCGGCCCAGCCCCAGCATTTT. The full variable domain, in which reference TRBV19 and TRBJ1-5 provide the parts outside the CDR3, is DGGITQSPKYLFRKEGQNVTLSCEQNLNHDAMYWYRQDPGQGLRLIYYSQIVNDFQKGDIAEGYSVSREKKESFPLTVTSAQKNPTAFYLCASRTGPAQPQHFGDGTRLSIL.

J is TRBJ1-4 and V is TRBV7-9; TRBD1 is a possible D gene (6 bases). The CDR3 sequence is 14 residues long. Germline CDR1 SEHNR, CDR2 FQNEAQ (reference sequence). The V end lost 3 bases, the J end lost 5 bases, and 10 bases lay between the germline ends. CDR3 sequence (DNA): TGTGCCAGCAGCTTCACAGGGATAAATGAAAAACTGTTTTTT. Residues: CASSFTGINEKLFF.

This clone was observed a few times. The V gene is TRBV4-2, the J gene TRBJ2-2; 8 bases fit TRBD1. V lost 3 bases to trimming and J lost 8 bases; unmatched junction nucleotides: 2. CDR3 length equals 13 residues. Germline V gene data show CDR1 as LGHNA and CDR2 as YNFKEQ. The CDR3 loop reads CASSHRGPGELFF. CDR3 DNA sequence: TGTGCCAGCAGCCACAGGGGGCCTGGGGAGCTGTTTTTT.

The gene calls are TRBV9 and TRBJ2-1; TRBD2 matches 10 bases. Trimming removed 2 bases from V and 2 bases from J; junction bases left unmatched: 4. The germline V gene has CDR1 SGDLS and CDR2 YYNGEE. CDR3 size: 16 residues. The CDR3 protein is CASSVLAGVAYNEQFF. The CDR3 DNA is TGTGCCAGCAGCGTCCTAGCGGGGGTGGCCTACAATGAGCAGTTCTTC.

This clone is classed as medium-sized. The rearrangement joins TRBV24-1 to TRBJ2-3, with 7 bases aligning to TRBD2. Per germline, CDR1 KGHDR and CDR2 SFDVKD. V lost 3 bases and J lost 4; bases outside the gene matches: 0. The CDR3 extends over 13 amino acids. The CDR3 DNA sequence: TGTGCCACCAGTGATGGGGGGGCAGATACGCAGTATTTT. Residues: CATSDGGADTQYF.

The chain has TRBV3-1 (or the pseudogene TRBV3-2) and TRBJ1-2; TRBD1 matches at 9 bases. Losses at the gene ends were 1 base for V and 7 bases for J; bases not matched to a gene: 7. Germline CDR1 is LGHDT and CDR2 is YNNKEL (reference sequence). The CDR3 covers 15 residues. The CDR3 here is CASSQVEGQGFGYTF. CDR3 nucleotides: TGTGCCAGCAGCCAAGTTGAAGGACAGGGGTTTGGCTACACCTTC.

The rearrangement joins TRBV30 to TRBJ1-6; D gene uncertain. The CDR3 consists of 17 residues. Trimming removed 2 bases from V and 7 bases from J, with 21 bases in between. Germline V lookup: CDR1 GTSNPN, CDR2 SVGIG (reference sequence). This chain's CDR3 is CAWSLGAVISGNSPLHF. The CDR3 DNA sequence: TGTGCCTGGAGTCTCGGAGCCGTGATATCGGGGAATTCACCCCTCCACTTT.

The chain has TRBV19 and TRBJ2-7; 8 positions match TRBD1. The CDR3 has 13 residues. V lost 7 bases and J lost 2; bases outside the gene matches: 4. CDR1 is LNHDA, CDR2 SQIVND, per germline (reference sequence). The CDR3 nucleotides read TGTGCCAGTACCAGGGGGCCAACCTACGAGCAGTACTTC. The encoded protein is CASTRGPTYEQYF.

The rearrangement uses TRBV5-1 and TRBJ1-2; TRBD1 might be the D (6 bases). The CDR3 sequence is 12 residues long. The V end was cut by 4 bases, the J end by 7 bases, with 11 bases between. CDR1 and CDR2 from the germline V gene are SGHRS and YFSETQ. This CDR3 reads CASSPLDSGYTF. DNA for the CDR3: TGCGCCAGCAGCCCCTTGGACAGTGGCTACACCTTC. The variable domain in full, with the rest retrieved from reference TRBV5-1 and TRBJ1-2, is KAGVTQTPRYLIKTRGQQVTLSCSPISGHRSVSWYQQTPGQGLQFLFEYFSETQRNKGNFPGRFSGRQFSNSRSEMNVSTLELGDSALYLCASSPLDSGYTFGSGTRLTVV.

This clone was seen a single time. This chain connects TRBV7-8 to TRBJ1-2, with 8 positions matching TRBD1. This CDR3 region has 16 residues. V lost 5 bases and J lost 2; bases outside the gene matches: 10. CDR1 and CDR2 (germline): SGHVS, FQNEAQ. CDR3 sequence reads: CASSPPIGQGNYGYTF. The CDR3 DNA follows: TGTGCCAGCAGCCCCCCAATAGGACAGGGAAACTATGGCTACACCTTC.

The V call is TRBV30, the J call TRBJ1-2, with 8 nucleotides matching TRBD1. Germline V gives CDR1 GTSNPN, CDR2 SVGIG (reference sequence). The CDR3 has 14 amino acids. V lost 5 bases to trimming and J lost 3 bases; unmatched junction nucleotides: 8. CDR3 DNA sequence: TGTGCCTGGCCAAGCCAGGGGGCTTACTATGGCTACACCTTC. As protein: CAWPSQGAYYGYTF.

The chain combines TRBV23-1 with TRBJ1-1; D remains unclear. TRBV23-1 is reported as an ORF; its role is uncertain. The ends were cut back, 4 bases at V and 0 bases at J, with 21 bases in the middle. This CDR3 is built from 18 residues. DNA of the CDR3: TGCGCCAGCAGTCGCCAGGATTTTCCATATATCATGAACACTGAAGCTTTCTTT. Translated: CASSRQDFPYIMNTEAFF.

The V call is TRBV7-9, the J call TRBJ2-2; tentative D call: TRBD1 (5 bases). CDR3 size: 16 residues. The V end was cut by 0 bases, the J end by 5 bases, with 13 bases between. Germline CDR1 and CDR2: SEHNR and FQNEAQ (reference sequence). The CDR3 spells CASSLAGLIITGELFF. CDR3 coding DNA: TGTGCCAGCAGCTTAGCGGGGCTGATCATAACCGGGGAGCTGTTTTTT.

V and J are TRBV3-1 (or the pseudogene TRBV3-2) and TRBJ1-2, with 7 nucleotides matching TRBD1. The J segment lost 8 bases and the V segment lost 2 bases, leaving 11 bases of the junction unmatched. This CDR3 has 15 residues. Germline loops: CDR1 LGHDT, CDR2 YNNKEL (reference sequence). This CDR3 is CASSQPGRTGVGYTF. The CDR3 DNA is TGTGCCAGCAGCCAACCCGGTCGGACAGGAGTAGGCTACACCTTC.